The present T cell receptor (beta chain) was sequenced within a study of a mutant IDH1 vaccine in newly diagnosed glioma. For the study at large: Treated patients, averaging 40.4 years, were around 62% male and around 40% female. Patients' prior therapy spanned radiotherapy, temozolomide, or both; most underwent both. General study findings and limits: Seemingly, top peripheral T cell clonotype changes bore no relation to pseudoprogression. Vaccine-induced immune responses occurred in approximately 93% of patients.

TCRdb's table, derived via immunoSEQ multiplex PCR, lists solely in-frame clones and lacks some. The table lists some 59,000 clones, approximately 81% of them singletons. Time point specified: baseline, week 1 (first vaccination visit). As to treatment: pre-vaccination baseline after standard-of-care therapy. Germline-derived CDR1 and CDR2 are SSHAT and FNYEAQ (reference sequence). This CDR3 is 11 amino acids long. For this clone: The target antigen is unknown. One junction end does not reproduce the germline sequence, and a read error may be involved.

This chain connects TRBV7-7 to TRBJ2-7; D remains ambiguous. Source: PBMCs, taken from a glioma patient treated with radiotherapy, temozolomide or both. The source of this sequence is a young man with glioma. CDR3 in DNA: TGTGCTAGCAGCTCGGGTGGAGAGCAGTACTTC. Translated, it gives CASSSGGEQYF.